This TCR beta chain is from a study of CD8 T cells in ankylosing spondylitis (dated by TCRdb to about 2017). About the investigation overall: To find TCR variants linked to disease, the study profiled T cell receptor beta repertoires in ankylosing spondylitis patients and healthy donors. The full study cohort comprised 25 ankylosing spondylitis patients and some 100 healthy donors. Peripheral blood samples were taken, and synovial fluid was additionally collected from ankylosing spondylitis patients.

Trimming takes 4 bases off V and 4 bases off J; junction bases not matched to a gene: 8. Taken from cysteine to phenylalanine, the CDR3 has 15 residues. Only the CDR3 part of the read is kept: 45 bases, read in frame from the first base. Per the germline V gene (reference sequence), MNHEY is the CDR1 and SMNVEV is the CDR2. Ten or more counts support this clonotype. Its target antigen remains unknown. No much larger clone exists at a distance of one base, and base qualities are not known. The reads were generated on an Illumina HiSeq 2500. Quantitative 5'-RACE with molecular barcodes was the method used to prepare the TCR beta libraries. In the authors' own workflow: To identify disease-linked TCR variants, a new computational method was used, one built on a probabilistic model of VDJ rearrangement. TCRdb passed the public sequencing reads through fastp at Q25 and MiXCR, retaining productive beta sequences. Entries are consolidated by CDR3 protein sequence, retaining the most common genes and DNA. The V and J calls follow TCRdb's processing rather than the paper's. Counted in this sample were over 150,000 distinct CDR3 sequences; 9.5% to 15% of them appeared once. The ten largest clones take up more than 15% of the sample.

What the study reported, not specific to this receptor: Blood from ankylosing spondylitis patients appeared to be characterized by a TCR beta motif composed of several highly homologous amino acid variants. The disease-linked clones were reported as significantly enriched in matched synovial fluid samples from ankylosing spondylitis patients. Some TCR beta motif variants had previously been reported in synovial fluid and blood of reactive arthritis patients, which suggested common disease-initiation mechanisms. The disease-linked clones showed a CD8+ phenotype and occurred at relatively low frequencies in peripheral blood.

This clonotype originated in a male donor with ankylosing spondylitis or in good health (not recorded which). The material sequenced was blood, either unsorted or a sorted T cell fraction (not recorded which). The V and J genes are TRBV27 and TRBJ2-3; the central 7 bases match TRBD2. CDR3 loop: CASSSTGGMADTQYF. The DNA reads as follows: TGTGCCAGCAGTTCTACGGGAGGAATGGCAGATACGCAGTATTTT.